A selection of T cell receptor beta chains follows, all from one sample in a study of shared T cell receptors in the human thymus. Produced via immunoSEQ multiplex PCR; TCRdb's table is partial and in-frame only. Among some 700,000 clones listed, approximately 88% were seen once. The sample was also reused in another study, on human thymus T cells.

The sequencing sample was made of thymocytes. These receptors all stem from a boy under three years old with a congenital heart defect. Each CDR3 is given with its conserved first and last residue. The D gene is left open where the match is weak. The size entry is marked missing in some rows and otherwise reads once, few, many or a size class.

>.|19|TRBV4-1|TRBJ2-2|TRBD2
TGCGCCAGCAGCCAAAGGGCGGGCCTAGCGGGAGCCCACACCGGGGAGCTGTTTTTT
CASSQRAGLAGAHTGELFF
>.|18|TRBV4-2|TRBJ2-2|TRBD1
TGTGCCAGCAGCCCTCAGGGGGACAGGGGGCTGGGCACCGGGGAGCTGTTTTTT
CASSPQGDRGLGTGELFF
>.|18|TRBV2|TRBJ1-5|.
TGTGCCAGCAGTGACCGGGATCGGAGGGATTATAGCAATCAGCCCCAGCATTTT
CASSDRDRRDYSNQPQHF
>.|14|TRBV28|TRBJ1-1|.
TGTGCCAGCAGTTGGATAGGAGCGAACACTGAAGCTTTCTTT
CASSWIGANTEAFF
>.|14|TRBV5-1|TRBJ1-6|.
TGCGCCAGCAGCTTGGTGGGTAGCAATTCACCCCTCCACTTT
CASSLVGSNSPLHF
>.|13|TRBV9|TRBJ2-3|.
TGTGCCAGCAGCGCCGACAGTGCAGATACGCAGTATTTT
CASSADSADTQYF
>.|15|TRBV4-1|TRBJ2-2|.
TGCGCCAGCACACTCCGGGACTTCCACACCGGGGAGCTGTTTTTT
CASTLRDFHTGELFF
>.|13|TRBV14|TRBJ1-2|TRBD1
TGTGCCAGCAGCCAAAGGACAGGGTATGGCTACACCTTC
CASSQRTGYGYTF
>.|15|TRBV6-1|TRBJ1-2|.
TGTGCCAGCAGTGAATTCCCGGACAGCCTCTATGGCTACACCTTC
CASSEFPDSLYGYTF
>.|16|TRBV11-3|TRBJ1-2|TRBD1
TGTGCCAGCAGCCCCGGGACAGGGAGCGTTTACTATGGCTACACCTTC
CASSPGTGSVYYGYTF
>.|14|TRBV2|TRBJ2-7|TRBD2
TGTGCCAGCATGCTAGCGGGAGTCGGGGGCGAGCAGTACTTC
CASMLAGVGGEQYF
>few|17|TRBV14|TRBJ2-5|TRBD2
TGTGCCAGCAGCTCGCGGGTCGGACTAGCGCTTCAAGAGACCCAGTACTTC
CASSSRVGLALQETQYF
>.|14|TRBV27|TRBJ2-7|.
TGTGCCAGCAGTCAACCCAGGGGAGTTTACGAGCAGTACTTC
CASSQPRGVYEQYF
>.|14|TRBV27|TRBJ2-7|.
TGTGCCAGCAGTTTACTAGCGCCTACCTACGAGCAGTACTTC
CASSLLAPTYEQYF
>.|17|TRBV5-1|TRBJ2-1|.
TGCGCCAGCAGCTTGGCAGAGGCAGGGGCGTCCTACAATGAGCAGTTCTTC
CASSLAEAGASYNEQFF
>.|15|TRBV15|TRBJ2-1|TRBD2
TGTGCCACCAGCCCGAGGCTAGCGGGAGGCAATGAGCAGTTCTTC
CATSPRLAGGNEQFF